This T cell receptor beta chain emerged from a study of CD8+CD57+ T cells in acquired aplastic anemia. The use of genomic DNA as template underpinned the TCR beta VDJ and CDR3 profiling. Via MiXCR, TCRdb re-called the reads, giving one row per CDR3 protein. The table includes about 220,000 distinct CDR3 sequences, 34% detected once. Trimming shortened V by 5 bases and J by 1 base, and 11 bases separated the two germline ends. Germline V CDR1 and CDR2: DFQATT, SNEGSKA (reference sequence). This CDR3 has 13 residues. Sequenced: sorted CD4+, CD8+, or CD8+CD57+ T cells (not recorded which) from PBMCs. The source is a human donor in good health, serving as a control. The J gene is TRBJ1-1, the V gene TRBV20-1; possible D gene TRBD1, 5 bases. CDR3 coding DNA: TGCAGTGCTCCCGGACACTGGAACACTGAAGCTTTCTTT. The encoded protein is CSAPGHWNTEAFF.